This TCR beta chain was identified in a study of T cells in Graves' hyperthyroidism and ophthalmopathy (dated by TCRdb to about 2019). In terms of the full investigation: Peripheral blood samples were taken at initial diagnosis, before any treatment was given. To identify distinguishing TCR V-J signatures, a discovery cohort of around 100 patients was used, comprising 43 with Graves' ophthalmopathy and some 60 with stable Graves' hyperthyroidism. Whether ophthalmopathy could be predicted prospectively was tested in an independent validation cohort made up of 18 to 20 hyperthyroidism patients plus 17 patients who later progressed to ophthalmopathy. The roughly 94 discovery patients were randomly split 7:3 into training and test sets. Thyroid tissue and blood T-cell repertoires from more than 5 Graves' hyperthyroidism patients were also compared in the study. Following sampling, methimazole starting at 30 mg daily was given to hyperthyroidism patients, and high-dose intravenous methylprednisolone was given to ophthalmopathy patients. The paper describes TCR Vbeta CDR3 sequencing of 140 or so peripheral blood samples, made up of some 42 ophthalmopathy patients, around 78 hyperthyroidism patients and roughly 17 progressor patients. Broader findings and caveats from the paper: Sample size was not statistically predetermined, and investigators were not blinded to group allocation. In validation, the model predicted progression to ophthalmopathy a median of 6.5 months before onset, with about 71% sensitivity and 72.22% specificity. A 13 V-J signature model separated ophthalmopathy from stable hyperthyroidism, with just over 85% sensitivity and around 84% specificity in cross-validation and 80%/75% in testing. Most expanded thyroid clonotypes (frequency above 0.001) were also detected in blood, suggesting blood repertoires may reflect thyroid immune responses.

CDR3 length: 14 amino acids, cysteine to phenylalanine. Only the CDR3 portion is preserved as DNA: 42 bases, with reading frame beginning at the first base. From the germline V gene, CDR1 is SGHAT and CDR2 is FQNNGV. The TCR beta CDR3 regions were amplified from the RNA transcripts. The TCR CDR3 was subjected to a first round of RT-PCR using the HTBI primer set and the Qiagen OneStep RT-PCR kit. Libraries were constructed in a second round of multiplex PCR, after which size selection and purification were carried out. Libraries were sequenced paired-end with 100 bp reads on an Illumina HiSeq2000. Processing in the source paper ran as follows. SOAPnuke was used to process the raw data, with reads discarded if the reads contained adapters or uncalled bases, had a mean Phred below 15, or lacked an exact constant-primer or identifier match. High-quality paired reads were merged using COPE v1.2.5, and each unique nucleotide sequence was defined as a clonotype. MiTCR v1.1 was used to align clonotypes to the IMGT TRBV, TRBD and TRBJ reference segments. The analysis was restricted to V-J combinations with a frequency above 0.0001, which together covered 99% to 99.2% of the repertoires. The TCS score was defined as F50 (clonal expansion) divided by E x V (chaos), with BLOSUM62-based TCRdist calculated between CDR3 peptides within each V-J. Welch's t-statistics and random forest reduced around 520 V-J features to fewer than 15, which were used in a naive Bayes classifier (R e1071). TCRdb applied fastp at Q25 and MiXCR to the public reads, then kept only in-frame beta chains. CDR3 protein duplicates are merged, each entry listing the most common genes and DNA. TCRdb assigned the V and J calls; the authors' analysis was not used. The sample has 300,000 or so distinct CDR3 sequences on record, about 17% of them singletons. Approximately 60% of the sample belongs to the ten largest clones.

The table lists this clonotype with a count of one. Its binding antigen is unknown. This may be a read error: a much more frequent sequence differs by one nucleotide. Ophthalmopathy patients had moderately to severely active disease, with a Clinical Activity Score of 3 or more, a NOSPECS grade of 4 or more, and a disease duration of less than 3 months. The study excluded patients with uncontrolled infections, other autoimmune diseases, pregnancy or lactation. Diagnoses were based on clinical symptoms, serum thyroxine and TRAb, thyroid ultrasound and orbital computed tomography. PBMCs were separated from roughly 9.3 ml of fresh peripheral blood using Ficoll-Paque density gradient centrifugation. Total RNA was extracted using Trizol reagent, and RNA quality was assessed on an Agilent 2100 Bioanalyzer.

Sequenced input: blood. The chain is encoded by TRBV11-2 joined to TRBJ2-2, with TRBD2 tentatively as D gene (6 bases match). This TCR was recovered from a woman aged 60 to 75 with Graves' ophthalmopathy. The bases read TGTGCCAGCAGCTCCGACAGACTCACCGGGGGGCTGTTTTTT. This is translated as CASSSDRLTGGLFF.